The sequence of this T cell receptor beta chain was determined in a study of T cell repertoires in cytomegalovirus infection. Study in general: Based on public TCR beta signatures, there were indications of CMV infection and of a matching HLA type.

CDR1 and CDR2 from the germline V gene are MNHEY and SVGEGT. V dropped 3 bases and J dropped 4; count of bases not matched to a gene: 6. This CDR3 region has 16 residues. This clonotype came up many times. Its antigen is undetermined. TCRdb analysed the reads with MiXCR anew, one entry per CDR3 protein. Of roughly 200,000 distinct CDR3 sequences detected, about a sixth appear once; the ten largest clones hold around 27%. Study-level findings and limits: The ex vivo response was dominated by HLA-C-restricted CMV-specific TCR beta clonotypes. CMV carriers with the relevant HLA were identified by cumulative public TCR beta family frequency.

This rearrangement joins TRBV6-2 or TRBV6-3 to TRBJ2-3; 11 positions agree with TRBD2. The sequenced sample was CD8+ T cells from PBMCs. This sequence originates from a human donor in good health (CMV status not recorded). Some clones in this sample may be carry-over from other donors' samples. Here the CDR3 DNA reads TGTGCCAGCAGTTATAGCGGGGGGGCCAGCGCAGATACGCAGTATTTT. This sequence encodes CASSYSGGASADTQYF.